A selection of T cell receptor beta chains follows, all from one sample in a study of identical twins. Each CDR3 protein is one row after TCRdb ran MiXCR on the 5' RACE reads. Among 520,000 or so distinct CDR3 sequences listed, 22% were seen once. The same sample was also studied in work on T cells expressing NK-cell markers.

What was sequenced was CD4+ T cells sorted from blood. These receptors were obtained from a woman under 30 in good health. The CDR3 runs from the conserved cysteine through the conserved F or W. D genes are given only for firm matches. Only some rows state a clone size, as once, few, many or a class for expanded clones.

clone_size: .; v_call: TRBV9; d_call: TRBD2; j_call: TRBJ2-3; cdr3_nt: TGTGCCAGCAGCGCCCCGGGACTAGGCAGGAATTTT; cdr3_aa: CASSAPGLGRNF
clone_size: .; v_call: TRBV3-1; d_call: TRBD2; j_call: TRBJ2-4; cdr3_nt: TGTGCCAGCAGCCAAGTCGCCGGGACTAGCTTGATAGCCAAAAACATTCAGTACTTC; cdr3_aa: CASSQVAGTSLIAKNIQYF
clone_size: many; v_call: TRBV29-1; d_call: TRBD1; j_call: TRBJ2-3; cdr3_nt: TGCAGCGTTGATAGAACAGGGGGCCCTAAGTATTTT; cdr3_aa: CSVDRTGGPKYF
clone_size: .; v_call: TRBV7-9; d_call: TRBD1; j_call: TRBJ1-6; cdr3_nt: TGTGCCAGCAGCTCACGACAGGGGTATTCACCCCTCCACTTT; cdr3_aa: CASSSRQGYSPLHF
clone_size: .; v_call: TRBV29-1; d_call: TRBD1; j_call: TRBJ2-2; cdr3_nt: TGCAGCGCGGGACAGGGAACGGGGTCCGGGGAGCTGTTTTTT; cdr3_aa: CSAGQGTGSGELFF
clone_size: few; v_call: TRBV5-6; d_call: .; j_call: TRBJ2-6; cdr3_nt: TGTGCCAGCAGCTTAGGACCAACCTCCCCCTCTGGGGCCAACGTCCTGACTTTC; cdr3_aa: CASSLGPTSPSGANVLTF
clone_size: .; v_call: TRBV6-1; d_call: .; j_call: TRBJ1-1; cdr3_nt: TGTGCCAGCAGCCGTAAGGTGGGGACGTACCTTATGAACACTGAAGCTTTCTTT; cdr3_aa: CASSRKVGTYLMNTEAFF
clone_size: many; v_call: TRBV20-1; d_call: .; j_call: TRBJ1-1; cdr3_nt: TGCAGTGCTACCTCCACACCGAACACTGAAGCTTTCTTT; cdr3_aa: CSATSTPNTEAFF
clone_size: few; v_call: TRBV7-2; d_call: .; j_call: TRBJ2-5; cdr3_nt: TGTGCCAGCAGCTTCAGGACTCCGGAAGAGACCCAGTACTTC; cdr3_aa: CASSFRTPEETQYF
clone_size: .; v_call: TRBV5-5; d_call: .; j_call: TRBJ2-2; cdr3_nt: TGTGCCAGCAGCTTTATGGGCGGCGGGGAGCTGTTTTTT; cdr3_aa: CASSFMGGGELFF
clone_size: .; v_call: TRBV5-6; d_call: TRBD1; j_call: TRBJ2-2; cdr3_nt: TGTGCCAGCAGCCGCCGTGGACAGGGCGGCGGGGAGCTGTTTTTT; cdr3_aa: CASSRRGQGGGELFF
clone_size: .; v_call: TRBV29-1; d_call: TRBD2; j_call: TRBJ2-1; cdr3_nt: TGCAGCGTTGTAGCAGCGGGGTTCACCTACAATGAGCAGTTCTTC; cdr3_aa: CSVVAAGFTYNEQFF
clone_size: few; v_call: TRBV30; d_call: .; j_call: TRBJ2-7; cdr3_nt: TGTGCCTGGAGTCAGAGCTCCTACGAGCAGTACTTC; cdr3_aa: CAWSQSSYEQYF
clone_size: .; v_call: TRBV13; d_call: TRBD2; j_call: TRBJ2-1; cdr3_nt: TGTGCCAGCAGCTTAACTCCTCGGACTAGCGGGAGACCACATGAGCAGTTCTTC; cdr3_aa: CASSLTPRTSGRPHEQFF
clone_size: .; v_call: TRBV6-1; d_call: .; j_call: TRBJ2-5; cdr3_nt: TGTGCCAGCAGGAGTCAAGGGGAGGCGTACCAAGAGACCCAGTACTTC; cdr3_aa: CASRSQGEAYQETQYF
clone_size: few; v_call: TRBV12-3/TRBV12-4; d_call: .; j_call: TRBJ2-1; cdr3_nt: TGTGCCAGCAGTTTAATTATGCGCGAGCAGTTCTTC; cdr3_aa: CASSLIMREQFF
clone_size: .; v_call: TRBV28; d_call: .; j_call: TRBJ1-1; cdr3_nt: TGTGCCAGCAGTTCCCTCAACCCTCAGAACACTGAAGCTTTCTTT; cdr3_aa: CASSSLNPQNTEAFF
clone_size: few; v_call: TRBV9; d_call: .; j_call: TRBJ2-3; cdr3_nt: TGTGCCAGCAGCGTCTTTCCGACCGGCACAGATACGCAGTATTTT; cdr3_aa: CASSVFPTGTDTQYF
clone_size: few; v_call: TRBV5-5; d_call: .; j_call: TRBJ2-7; cdr3_nt: TGTGCCAGCAGCTTGGATGGGTACCACGAGCAGTACTTC; cdr3_aa: CASSLDGYHEQYF
clone_size: few; v_call: TRBV20-1; d_call: TRBD1; j_call: TRBJ2-7; cdr3_nt: TGCAGTGCTAGGAAGACAGGGGGCTCCTACGAGCAGTACTTC; cdr3_aa: CSARKTGGSYEQYF
clone_size: few; v_call: TRBV5-5; d_call: TRBD1; j_call: TRBJ2-7; cdr3_nt: TGTGCCAGCAGCCTACCGGACAGGATGGGAACCTACGAGCAGTACTTC; cdr3_aa: CASSLPDRMGTYEQYF
clone_size: .; v_call: TRBV20-1; d_call: .; j_call: TRBJ2-4; cdr3_nt: TGCAGTGCTGCCCCGGGTACCATTCAGTACTTC; cdr3_aa: CSAAPGTIQYF
clone_size: .; v_call: TRBV25-1; d_call: TRBD1; j_call: TRBJ2-3; cdr3_nt: TGTGCCAGCAGTGAGGGTGGGGACAGGGGGCAGGAGACAGATACGCAGTATTTT; cdr3_aa: CASSEGGDRGQETDTQYF